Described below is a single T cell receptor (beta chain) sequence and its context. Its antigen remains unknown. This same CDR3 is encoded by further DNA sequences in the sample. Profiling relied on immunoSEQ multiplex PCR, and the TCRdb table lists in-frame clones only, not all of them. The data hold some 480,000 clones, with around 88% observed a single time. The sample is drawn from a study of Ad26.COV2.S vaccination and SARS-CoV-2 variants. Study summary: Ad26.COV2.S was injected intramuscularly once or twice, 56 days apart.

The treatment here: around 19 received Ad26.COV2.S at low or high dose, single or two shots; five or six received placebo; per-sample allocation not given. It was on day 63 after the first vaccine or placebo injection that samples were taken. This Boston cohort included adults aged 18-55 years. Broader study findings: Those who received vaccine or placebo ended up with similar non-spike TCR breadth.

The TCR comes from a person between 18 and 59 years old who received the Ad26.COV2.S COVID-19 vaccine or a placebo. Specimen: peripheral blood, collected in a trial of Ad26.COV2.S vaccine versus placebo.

CDR3 amino acids: CASSLGNTGELFF. The CDR3 DNA reads as TGCGCCAGCAGCCTCGGGAACACCGGGGAGCTGTTTTTT. The chain has TRBV5-1 and TRBJ2-2; D is ambiguous. V was trimmed by 4 bases and J by 1 base, leaving 5 bases between them. Looked up from germline, CDR1 is SGHRS and CDR2 is YFSETQ. This CDR3 has 13 amino acids.